Detailed here is one TCR beta chain. Its antigen is currently unknown. Non-transplant comparator patients with other cancers had at least five gastrointestinal samples and no known gastrointestinal disease. Survey-depth TCRbeta CDR3 sequencing reported V/J genes and productive frequencies. The assay was immunoSEQ multiplex PCR, and TCRdb's table has in-frame clones only and misses some. The sample lists about 9,500 clones, roughly 64% seen once, with roughly a tenth in the top ten. The data belong to a study of tissue T cells after allogeneic stem cell transplantation. Study outcomes and limitations: Within patients, tissue anatomy strongly shaped TCR repertoire composition. Only a limited share of tissue TCRs appeared in blood or spleen.

V lost 2 bases and J lost 0, with 5 bases in between. This CDR3 region has 13 residues. The germline CDR1 and CDR2 sequences are MDHEN and SYDVKM. This receptor was taken from a woman aged 18 to 50 with breast cancer. The specimen comprised tissue from the ileum, sampled at autopsy. V is TRBV28 and J is TRBJ2-7; D is unresolved. The CDR3 bases are TGTGCCAGCAGTTTAGGGCCCTCCTACGAGCAGTACTTC. This codes for CASSLGPSYEQYF.